This T cell receptor beta chain appears in the sequencing data of a study of T cells in Graves' hyperthyroidism and ophthalmopathy. Overall study results and limits: Ophthalmopathy and stable hyperthyroidism were told apart by a 13 V-J model. Most expanded thyroid clonotypes above 0.001 also appeared in blood.

With regard to this clonotype: The antigen is undetermined.

The source of the PBMCs was about 10 ml of fresh peripheral blood. It was RNA transcripts that yielded the amplified TCR beta CDR3 regions. HTBI primers drove first-round RT-PCR of the TCR CDR3. MiXCR, applied by TCRdb to the multiplex PCR reads, yields one record per CDR3 protein. The repertoire holds 600,000 to 650,000 distinct CDR3 sequences, 20% seen once, with roughly a third in the top ten. V lost 0 bases and J 7 bases, leaving 14 bases between the germline ends. The germline V gene encodes CDR1 SGHRS and CDR2 YFSETQ. The CDR3 has 14 residues. The clonotype comes from a young man with Graves' ophthalmopathy. The genes are TRBV5-1 and TRBJ2-7, with D hard to call. Sequenced: blood. CDR3 DNA: TGCGCCAGCAGCTTGGAACAGCCCGAGGTAGAGCAGTACTTC. It specifies CASSLEQPEVEQYF.